The 13 T cell receptor beta chains in this list originate from one sample, sequenced in a study of CD8 T cells in ankylosing spondylitis (TCRdb year 2017). Library preparation used 5' RACE. Sequenced on an Illumina HiSeq 2500. Using fastp at Q25 and MiXCR, TCRdb reprocessed the public reads and kept productive beta chains. Entries are consolidated by CDR3 protein sequence, retaining the most common genes and DNA. Here the sample has under 200,000 distinct CDR3 sequences; more than 9% occur a single time. Almost 30% of the sample is held by the ten biggest clonotypes. Source material: blood, either unsorted or a sorted T cell fraction (not recorded which). These receptors originate from a male donor with ankylosing spondylitis or in good health (not recorded which).

This clonotype was picked up many times. The rearrangement joins TRBV5-1 to TRBJ2-7; D is possibly TRBD1 or TRBD2 (6 bases each). CDR3 length: 16 residues. V lost 4 bases and J 4 bases, leaving 21 bases between the germline ends. CDR1 is SGHRS and CDR2 is YFSETQ in the germline V gene. The CDR3 DNA follows: TGCGCCAGCAGCCTTATGGAGGGACAAGGGACGTACGAGCAGTACTTC. Its translation is CASSLMEGQGTYEQYF.

This clonotype was observed a few times. This chain connects TRBV5-5 to TRBJ1-6; no firm D call. Trimming removed 3 bases at V and 6 bases at J, with 10 bases between. Germline CDR1 is SGHKS and CDR2 is YYEKEE (reference sequence). CDR3 length: 14 amino acids. CDR3 amino acids: CASSSWEFNSPLHF. DNA for the CDR3: TGTGCCAGCAGCTCGTGGGAATTTAATTCACCCCTCCACTTT. Variable domain in full (rest from reference TRBV5-5 and TRBJ1-6): DAGVTQSPTHLIKTRGQQVTLRCSPISGHKSVSWYQQVLGQGPQFIFQYYEKEERGRGNFPDRFSARQFPNYSSELNVNALLLGDSALYLCASSSWEFNSPLHFGNGTRLTVT.

CDR3 residues: CASSSRDGNNEQFF. The CDR3 coding sequence is TGTGCCAGCAGCTCCCGGGACGGCAACAATGAGCAGTTCTTC. This chain links TRBV5-5 with TRBJ2-1, with D tentatively TRBD1 or TRBD2 (5 bases each). With 3 bases removed from V and 5 bases from J, the gap between germline ends came to 12 bases. The CDR3 runs 14 residues. CDR1 is SGHKS, CDR2 YYEKEE, per germline (reference sequence).

This clonotype was recorded a few times. The V gene is TRBV4-2, the J gene TRBJ2-1; 7 nucleotides agree with TRBD2. Germline lookup yields CDR1 LGHNA and CDR2 YNFKEQ. With V trimmed by 3 bases and J by 5 bases, 13 bases remained unmatched. This CDR3 has 17 residues. The CDR3 loop is CASSQGGVTPGNNEQFF. The CDR3 region has the DNA TGTGCCAGCAGCCAGGGGGGGGTAACACCCGGCAACAATGAGCAGTTCTTC.

The V and J genes are TRBV6-2 or TRBV6-3 and TRBJ1-5; D may be TRBD1 (6 bases). Germline loops: CDR1 MNHEY, CDR2 SVGEGT. V lost 0 bases to trimming and J lost 1 base, with 10 bases between them. This CDR3 comprises 16 residues. CDR3 protein: CASSYSARGSNQPQHF. Written as DNA, the CDR3 is TGTGCCAGCAGTTACTCGGCCAGGGGAAGCAATCAGCCCCAGCATTTT.

This clonotype has ten or more counts. The chain links TRBV6-2 or TRBV6-3 to TRBJ2-2; D is ambiguous. The V end was cut by 2 bases, the J end by 4 bases, with 11 bases between. Germline CDR1 and CDR2: MNHEY and SVGEGT. This CDR3 has 15 residues. CDR3 residues: CASSYAQGPTGELFF. In nucleotides, the CDR3 is TGTGCCAGCAGTTACGCCCAAGGGCCCACCGGGGAGCTGTTTTTT.

This rearrangement joins TRBV5-1 to TRBJ2-1, with TRBD2 matching over 14 bases. CDR3 length: 18 amino acids. The V segment lost 2 bases and the J segment 5 bases; nucleotides outside the gene matches: 9. The germline gives CDR1 SGHRS, CDR2 YFSETQ. The CDR3 here is CASSFTGTSGGQNNEQFF. In nucleotides, the CDR3 is TGCGCCAGCAGCTTTACCGGGACTAGCGGGGGACAGAACAATGAGCAGTTCTTC.

This clonotype has just a few counts. This sequence joins TRBV20-1 and TRBJ2-3; D is uncertain. V was trimmed by 4 bases and J by 5 bases, leaving 13 bases between them. Germline CDR1 is DFQATT and CDR2 is SNEGSKA (reference sequence). CDR3 length: 13 amino acids. DNA of the CDR3: TGCAGTGCTATGCACCCTTTAAGAGATACGCAGTATTTT. Protein: CSAMHPLRDTQYF.

This chain links TRBV4-2 with TRBJ2-4, with D unresolved. Germline CDR1 LGHNA, CDR2 YNFKEQ. The V gene lost 0 bases and the J gene lost 0 bases, with 6 bases spanning the gap. The CDR3 has 15 amino acids. CDR3 amino acids: CASSQEVIAKNIQYF. DNA of the CDR3: TGTGCCAGCAGCCAAGAGGTCATAGCCAAAAACATTCAGTACTTC.

The CDR3 reads CASSSGSLSQYF. As DNA, the CDR3 is TGTGCCAGCAGTTCCGGATCCCTATCCCAGTACTTC. The J gene is TRBJ2-5, the V gene TRBV28, with no clear D. CDR1 and CDR2 (germline): MDHEN, SYDVKM. There are 12 residues in the CDR3. V lost 4 bases and J 9 bases, leaving 12 bases between the germline ends.

There are many counts of this clonotype. The genes are TRBV3-1 and TRBJ2-7; D possibly corresponds to TRBD1 (5 bases). The length of the CDR3 is 14 residues. The V and J ends lost 0 bases and 7 bases respectively, with 13 bases between them. CDR1 and CDR2 (germline): LGHDT, YNNKEL (reference sequence). The CDR3 nucleotides are TGTGCCAGCAGCCAAGATCGGACATCTGTGGAGCAGTACTTC. Protein: CASSQDRTSVEQYF.

This clonotype was found many times. The chain uses TRBV28 and TRBJ2-7, with 8 positions matching TRBD1. This CDR3 spans 15 amino acids. After removal of 3 bases from V and 5 bases from J, the junction contained 9 bases not matched to a gene. Germline V CDR1 and CDR2: MDHEN, SYDVKM. In nucleotides, the CDR3 is TGTGCCAGCAGTTTCCCCGGACAGGGAGTACACGAGCAGTACTTC. Translation gives CASSFPGQGVHEQYF.

Notes on this clonotype: This may come from a read error, since a much larger clone is one base off. V is TRBV12-3 or TRBV12-4 and J is TRBJ2-1; possibly TRBD1 for D (6 bases). Trimming took off 7 bases at V and 12 bases at J, with 22 bases between the two ends. The CDR3 runs 14 residues. CDR3 in amino acids: CASTPGPPGVRQFF. The CDR3 bases are TGTGCCAGCACCCCGGGGCCCCCAGGGGTAAGGCAGTTCTTC.